This TCR beta chain was profiled in a study of shared clonotypes between healthy human individuals. For the study at large: Used for every donor were three CD4 naive, three CD4 memory, two CD8 naive and one CD8 memory plate. General observations from the study: All-four-donor shared clonotypes had higher generation probabilities than non-shared clonotypes did.

TCRdb keeps only in-frame clones here, not all; method: immunoSEQ multiplex PCR. The sample carries hundreds of thousands of clones, about 95% recorded once. The germline CDR1 and CDR2 sequences are SGHAT and FQNNGV. V was pared by 3 bases and J by 3 bases, with 7 bases of the junction left unmatched. The CDR3 loop spans 17 amino acids. Donors comprised healthy HIV-negative adults lacking recent acute infections or vaccinations. In the case of this clone: No antigen is known for it.

What was sequenced was naive CD4+ T cells sorted from blood. Subset in this sample: CD45RA+ positively selected. The chain is built from TRBV11-2 and TRBJ2-3, with 12 bases lining up with TRBD2. This receptor was taken from a woman in her 30s in good health. The CDR3 coding sequence is TGTGCCAGCAGCTTCCTCGTTACTAGCGGGAGGACAGATACGCAGTATTTT. Residues: CASSFLVTSGRTDTQYF.